These 9 T cell receptor beta chains originate from one sample sequenced in a study of beta chain features in type 1 diabetes. Their recognized antigens are unknown. The investigators reverse transcribed all of the isolated RNA, so they sequenced expressed TCRB transcripts. The protocol was immunoSEQ multiplex PCR, while the TCRdb copy is restricted to in-frame clones and leaves out a portion. The sample has 300,000 to 350,000 clones, around 9% seen once. The study, taken as a whole, reports: Type 1 diabetes patients showed a moderate but significant shortening of TCRB CDR3s in all four CD4+ subsets.

The specimen was central memory CD4+ T cells from blood. These receptors all stem from a man aged 25-45 years with type 1 diabetes.

This clone came up a few times. The chain has TRBV11-2 and TRBJ2-1; 8 bases are a match to TRBD2. The CDR3 is 14 residues long. V shed 5 bases and J 12 bases; nucleotides not matched to a gene: 12. Germline values: CDR1 SGHAT, CDR2 FQNNGV. This CDR3 reads CASSPSGTSISQFF. The CDR3 nucleotides read TGTGCCAGCAGCCCCTCCGGGACTAGTATTTCGCAGTTCTTC.

The chain couples TRBV7-2 to TRBJ2-1; possibly TRBD2 for D (5 bases). The CDR3 extends over 15 amino acids. Germline assignment: CDR1 SGHTA and CDR2 FQGNSA. Trimming pared 2 bases from V and 8 bases from J, leaving 16 bases between. The CDR3 is CASSLLTSLGHEQFF. The CDR3 bases are TGTGCCAGCAGCTTATTAACCTCACTAGGGCATGAGCAGTTCTTC.

J is TRBJ1-2 and V is TRBV2; a weak D match, TRBD1 (5 bases). V was trimmed by 2 bases and J by 4 bases, leaving 14 bases between them. CDR1 is SNHLY and CDR2 is FYNNEI in the germline V gene. The CDR3 consists of 15 residues. CDR3 protein: CASSETDTPRYGYTF. In nucleotides, the CDR3 is TGTGCCAGCAGTGAAACGGACACTCCTCGCTATGGCTACACCTTC.

In its sample, this clone was seen a few times. The chain employs TRBV6-5 and TRBJ2-7, with D tentatively TRBD2 (5 bases). The ends were cut back, 6 bases at V and 0 bases at J, with 9 bases in the middle. The CDR3 is made up of 13 amino acids. CDR1 and CDR2 (germline): MNHEY, SVGAGI. The CDR3 DNA reads TGTGCCAGCAGCCCAGAGGGCTCCTACGAGCAGTACTTC. It translates to CASSPEGSYEQYF.

The chain couples TRBV29-1 to TRBJ2-7; 8 positions match TRBD2. This CDR3 is 13 amino acids long. The junction had 7 bases not matched to a gene; V was cut back by 4 bases and J by 5 bases. Germline CDR1 reads SQVTM; CDR2 reads ANQGSEA. This CDR3 reads CSVAPSGGNEQYF. In nucleotides, the CDR3 is TGCAGCGTTGCGCCAAGCGGGGGTAACGAGCAGTACTTC.

At least ten counts were recorded for this clone. V is TRBV28 and J is TRBJ2-4; 8 nucleotides agree with TRBD1. Germline V gene sequence: CDR1 MDHEN, CDR2 SYDVKM. The V segment lost 7 bases and the J segment 6 bases; nucleotides outside the gene matches: 2. The CDR3 contains 12 residues. The CDR3 loop reads CASTTGGNIQYF. The CDR3 DNA reads TGTGCCAGCACCACAGGGGGAAACATTCAGTACTTC.

This clone was picked up a small number of times. Other DNA sequences in the same sample also yield this CDR3. The chain links TRBV11-2 to TRBJ2-7; D gene unclear. Germline assignment: CDR1 SGHAT and CDR2 FQNNGV. This CDR3 region has 11 residues. Trimming left V 5 bases short and J 0 bases short, with 2 bases between. The CDR3 sequence is CASSPSYEQYF. Here the CDR3 DNA reads TGTGCCAGCAGCCCCTCCTACGAGCAGTACTTC.

By frequency in the sample, this clone is medium-sized. This chain joins TRBV7-9 and TRBJ2-3; 7 bases map to TRBD2. The germline V gene encodes CDR1 SEHNR and CDR2 FQNEAQ (reference sequence). The V gene end was trimmed by 4 bases and the J gene end by 3 bases; junction bases not matched to a gene: 13. The CDR3 is 17 amino acids. For the CDR3, the DNA is TGTGCCAGCAGCTCCCAGCCCGGCGGGGGTGCAACAGATACGCAGTATTTT. Protein sequence: CASSSQPGGGATDTQYF.

This clone was recorded at least ten times. The chain links TRBV5-6 to TRBJ2-4, with D unclear. Germline values: CDR1 SGHDT, CDR2 YYEEEE. V shed 2 bases and J shed 5 bases, with 2 bases lying between them. The CDR3 extends over 11 amino acids. The CDR3 DNA reads as TGTGCCAGCAGCTTTGAAAACATTCAGTACTTC. Translated, it gives CASSFENIQYF.